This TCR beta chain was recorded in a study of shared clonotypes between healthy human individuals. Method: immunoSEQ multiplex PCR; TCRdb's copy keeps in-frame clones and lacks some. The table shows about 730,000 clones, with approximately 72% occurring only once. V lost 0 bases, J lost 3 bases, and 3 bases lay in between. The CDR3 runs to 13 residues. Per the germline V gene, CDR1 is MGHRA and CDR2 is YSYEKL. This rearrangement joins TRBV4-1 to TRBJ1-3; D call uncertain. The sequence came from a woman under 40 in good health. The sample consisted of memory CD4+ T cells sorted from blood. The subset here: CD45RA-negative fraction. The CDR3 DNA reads TGCGCCAGCAGCCAAGAAGGTGGAAACACCATATATTTT. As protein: CASSQEGGNTIYF.